These 14 T cell receptor beta chains share one sample of origin, sequenced in a study of blood T cells in healthy people across ages. A second PCR, run for roughly 6 to 11 cycles, used a sample-barcoded 5' primer plus a J-beta primer mix. TCRdb re-called the 5' RACE reads with MiXCR, one entry per CDR3 protein. Altogether about 680,000 distinct CDR3 sequences are present, about 52% being singletons, with the ten largest covering roughly 31%. The sample taken for sequencing was blood. These TCRs come from a woman between 55 and 75 years old in good health.

This clonotype has more than one count but fewer than ten. The rearrangement joins TRBV6-6 to TRBJ2-5; the D gene is possibly TRBD2 (5 bases). Germline values: CDR1 MNHNY, CDR2 SVGAGI (reference sequence). The V end lost 6 bases, the J end lost 11 bases, and 13 bases lay between the germline ends. This CDR3 region has 11 residues. CDR3 in amino acids: CASSPWWEQYF. In DNA form, the CDR3 reads TGTGCCAGCAGCCCCTGGTGGGAGCAGTACTTC.

This clonotype has at least ten counts. This sequence joins TRBV27 and TRBJ2-5, with 7 bases fitting TRBD2. The CDR3 runs to 13 residues. In germline, CDR1 is MNHEY, CDR2 SMNVEV (reference sequence). J lost 7 bases, V lost 5 bases, and 7 bases had no gene match. For the CDR3, the DNA is TGTGCCAGCAGTGTCCGGGACTACACGACCCAGTACTTC. This translates into CASSVRDYTTQYF.

This clonotype was seen more than once but under ten times. The chain combines TRBV29-1 with TRBJ2-7, with D perhaps given as TRBD1 or TRBD2 (6 bases each). Germline loops: CDR1 SQVTM, CDR2 ANQGSEA. The CDR3 is made up of 13 amino acids. With 6 bases removed from V and 0 bases from J, the gap between germline ends came to 12 bases. The CDR3 sequence is CSVTGRSSYEQYF. DNA for the CDR3: TGCAGCGTCACAGGGAGGAGCTCCTACGAGCAGTACTTC.

The CDR3 DNA reads TGCGCCAGCAGCCAAGATCTCGGGAGTGGCTCCTACGAGCAGTACTTC. Amino acids: CASSQDLGSGSYEQYF. The rearrangement uses TRBV4-3 and TRBJ2-7; D possibly corresponds to TRBD2 (6 bases). Germline assignment: CDR1 LGHNA and CDR2 YSLEER. The CDR3 runs 16 residues. The ends were cut back, 0 bases at V and 0 bases at J, with 12 bases in the middle.

The chain employs TRBV5-1 and TRBJ2-5; 8 nucleotides agree with TRBD2. Germline V gene data show CDR1 as SGHRS and CDR2 as YFSETQ. The junction had 9 bases not matched to a gene; V was cut back by 3 bases and J by 5 bases. The CDR3 has 15 residues. This chain's CDR3 is CASSSEGGRSETQYF. The CDR3 DNA reads TGCGCCAGCAGCTCCGAGGGCGGGAGGAGTGAGACCCAGTACTTC.

Only a few counts were recorded for this clonotype. This chain connects TRBV29-1 to TRBJ2-1; TRBD1 might be the D (6 bases). The CDR3 length is 12 residues. V was pared by 5 bases and J by 5 bases, with 10 bases between. Germline V gives CDR1 SQVTM, CDR2 ANQGSEA. CDR3 bases: TGCAGCGTTCCACAGGGCAACAATGAGCAGTTCTTC. Translated: CSVPQGNNEQFF.

This chain uses TRBV6-1 with TRBJ2-2; D assignment may be TRBD1 or TRBD2 (6 bases each). Trimming left V 8 bases short and J 1 base short, with 20 bases between. The germline CDR1 and CDR2 sequences are MNHNS and SASEGT. The CDR3 consists of 17 residues. The CDR3 is CASGLPTGTLNTGELFF. CDR3 DNA sequence: TGTGCCAGCGGACTACCGACCGGGACATTGAACACCGGGGAGCTGTTTTTT.

This clonotype was counted between two and nine times. This chain uses TRBV7-2 with TRBJ1-1; 7 nucleotides agree with TRBD1. The V gene end was trimmed by 2 bases and the J gene end by 3 bases; junction bases not matched to a gene: 9. The CDR3 contains 16 residues. Germline CDR1 SGHTA, CDR2 FQGNSA. The CDR3: CASSLRPTGSDTEAFF. The CDR3 DNA reads TGTGCCAGCAGCTTACGGCCGACAGGGTCTGACACTGAAGCTTTCTTT.

The chain carries TRBV6-2 or TRBV6-3 and TRBJ2-7; 8 bases fit TRBD2. V lost 5 bases and J lost 2; bases outside the gene matches: 11. CDR1 MNHEY and CDR2 SVGEGT come from the germline V gene. This CDR3 comprises 16 residues. CDR3: CASSDPRVAGTYEQYF. Written as DNA, the CDR3 is TGTGCCAGCAGTGACCCTCGGGTAGCGGGAACCTACGAGCAGTACTTC.

The V call is TRBV3-1, the J call TRBJ2-6; D possibly corresponds to TRBD1 (5 bases). CDR3 size: 18 residues. The ends were cut back, 2 bases at V and 0 bases at J, with 14 bases in the middle. Germline values: CDR1 LGHDT, CDR2 YNNKEL (reference sequence). This CDR3 reads CASSQRSAGISGANVLTF. The CDR3 nucleotides are TGTGCCAGCAGCCAAAGGAGCGCAGGGATCTCTGGGGCCAACGTCCTGACTTTC.

This chain uses TRBV6-5 with TRBJ1-2; 7 positions agree with TRBD1. This CDR3 has 16 residues. CDR1 and CDR2 (germline): MNHEY, SVGAGI. V trimming: 6 bases; J trimming: 1 base; junction bases outside the gene matches: 11. The CDR3 nucleotides are TGTGCCAGCAGAGGGACAGCTTTACTTCTTAACTATGGCTACACCTTC. It is translated as CASRGTALLLNYGYTF.

The chain joins TRBV29-1 to TRBJ1-1; TRBD1 might be the D (5 bases). Germline CDR1 reads SQVTM; CDR2 reads ANQGSEA. Between the trimmed V and J ends, which lost 5 bases and 0 bases, there was a span of 10 bases. The CDR3 has 13 residues. CDR3: CSVPGPLNTEAFF. The DNA for the CDR3 is TGCAGCGTTCCGGGACCACTGAACACTGAAGCTTTCTTT.

This chain connects TRBV5-1 to TRBJ2-1; 10 bases match TRBD1. The V segment lost 0 bases and the J segment 0 bases; nucleotides outside the gene matches: 15. Germline V CDR1 and CDR2: SGHRS, YFSETQ. The CDR3 spans 21 residues. CDR3 DNA sequence: TGCGCCAGCAGCTTGGTGCTTTCGGGACAGGGGCCCCTAAGCTCCTACAATGAGCAGTTCTTC. This translates into CASSLVLSGQGPLSSYNEQFF.

CDR3 in amino acids: CASSYADRVRDTQYF. CDR3 nucleotide sequence: TGTGCCAGCAGTTACGCGGACAGGGTGCGGGATACGCAGTATTTT. The gene calls are TRBV6-2 or TRBV6-3 and TRBJ2-3; 8 positions match TRBD1. Unmatched junction bases numbered 7, after V lost 2 bases and J lost 6 bases. Per the germline V gene, CDR1 is MNHEY and CDR2 is SVGEGT. CDR3 size: 15 residues.